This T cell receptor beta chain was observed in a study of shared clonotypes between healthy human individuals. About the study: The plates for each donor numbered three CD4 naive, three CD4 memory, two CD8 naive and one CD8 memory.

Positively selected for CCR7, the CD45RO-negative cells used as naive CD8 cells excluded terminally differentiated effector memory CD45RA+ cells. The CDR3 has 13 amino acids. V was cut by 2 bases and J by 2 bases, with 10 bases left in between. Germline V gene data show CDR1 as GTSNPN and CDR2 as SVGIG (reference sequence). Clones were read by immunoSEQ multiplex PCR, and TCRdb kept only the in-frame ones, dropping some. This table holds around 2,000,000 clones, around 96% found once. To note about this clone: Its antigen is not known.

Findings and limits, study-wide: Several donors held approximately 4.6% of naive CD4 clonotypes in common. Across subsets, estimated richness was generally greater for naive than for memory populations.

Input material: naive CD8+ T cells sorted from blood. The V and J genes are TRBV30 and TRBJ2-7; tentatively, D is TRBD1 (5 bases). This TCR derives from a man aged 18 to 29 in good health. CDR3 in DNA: TGTGCCTGGAGTCCGACAGCTACCTACGAGCAGTACTTC. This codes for CAWSPTATYEQYF.